This T cell receptor beta chain was captured by sequencing in a study of CD8+CD57+ T cells in acquired aplastic anemia. About the research overall: Healthy donor CD4+ samples were sequenced to a depth that averaged roughly 10 million reads.

Germline V lookup: CDR1 KGHDR, CDR2 SFDVKD. Trimming pared 12 bases from V and 4 bases from J, leaving 14 bases between. The CDR3 has 12 amino acids. The TCR beta profiling, which covered VDJ combination and CDR3 sequence, was carried out using genomic DNA as the template. Each CDR3 protein gets one entry after TCRdb re-called the reads with MiXCR. The data hold just over 400,000 distinct CDR3 sequences, with about two thirds observed a single time. The rearrangement joins TRBV24-1 to TRBJ2-5; the D is unclear. Sample: sorted CD4+, CD8+, or CD8+CD57+ T cells (not recorded which) from PBMCs. This TCR was recovered from a human donor in good health, serving as a control. The CDR3 is CASSDQSETQYF. In DNA, the CDR3 is TGTGCCTCCTCTGACCAGTCAGAGACCCAGTACTTC.